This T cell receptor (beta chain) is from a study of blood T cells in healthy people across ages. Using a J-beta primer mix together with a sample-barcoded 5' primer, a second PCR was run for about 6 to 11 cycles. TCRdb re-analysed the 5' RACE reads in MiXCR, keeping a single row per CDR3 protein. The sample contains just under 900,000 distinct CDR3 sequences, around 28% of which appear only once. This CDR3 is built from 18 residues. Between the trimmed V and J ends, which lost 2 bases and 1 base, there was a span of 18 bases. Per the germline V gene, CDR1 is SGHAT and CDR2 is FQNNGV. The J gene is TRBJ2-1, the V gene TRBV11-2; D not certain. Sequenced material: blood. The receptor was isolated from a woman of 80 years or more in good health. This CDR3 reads CASSLSLRTSESYNEQFF. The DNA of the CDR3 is TGTGCCAGCAGCTTAAGCCTTAGGACGAGCGAATCCTACAATGAGCAGTTCTTC.